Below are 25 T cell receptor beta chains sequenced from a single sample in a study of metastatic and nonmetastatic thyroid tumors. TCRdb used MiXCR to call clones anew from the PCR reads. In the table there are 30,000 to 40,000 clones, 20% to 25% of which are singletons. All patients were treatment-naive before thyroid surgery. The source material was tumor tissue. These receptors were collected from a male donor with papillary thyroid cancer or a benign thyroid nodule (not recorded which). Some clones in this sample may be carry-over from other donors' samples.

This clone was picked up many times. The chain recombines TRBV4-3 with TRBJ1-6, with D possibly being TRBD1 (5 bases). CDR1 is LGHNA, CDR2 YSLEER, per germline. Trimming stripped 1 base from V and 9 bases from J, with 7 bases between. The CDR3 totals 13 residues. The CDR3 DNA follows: TGCGCCAGCAGCCAAGGGCAGGGTTCACCCCTCCACTTT. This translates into CASSQGQGSPLHF.

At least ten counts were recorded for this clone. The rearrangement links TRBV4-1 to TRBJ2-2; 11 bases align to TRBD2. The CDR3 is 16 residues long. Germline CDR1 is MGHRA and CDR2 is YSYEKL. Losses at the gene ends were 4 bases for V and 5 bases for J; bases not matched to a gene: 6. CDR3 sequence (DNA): TGCGCCAGCAGCCCAGCTAGCGGGAGGTTTACCGGGGAGCTGTTTTTT. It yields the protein CASSPASGRFTGELFF.

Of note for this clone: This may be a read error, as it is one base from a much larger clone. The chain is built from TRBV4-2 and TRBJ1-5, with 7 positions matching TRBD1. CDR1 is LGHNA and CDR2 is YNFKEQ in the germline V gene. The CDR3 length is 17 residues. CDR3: CASSQAPQGVRNQPQHF. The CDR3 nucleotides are TGTGCCAGCAGCCAAGCCCCCCAGGGGGTACGCAATCAGCCTCAGCATTTT.

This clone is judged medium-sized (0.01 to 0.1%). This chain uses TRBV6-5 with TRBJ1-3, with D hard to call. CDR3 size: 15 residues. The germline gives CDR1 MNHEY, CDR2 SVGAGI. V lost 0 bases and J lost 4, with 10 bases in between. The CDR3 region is CASSYSTVTGNTIYF. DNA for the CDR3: TGTGCCAGCAGTTACTCGACTGTCACCGGAAACACCATATATTTT.

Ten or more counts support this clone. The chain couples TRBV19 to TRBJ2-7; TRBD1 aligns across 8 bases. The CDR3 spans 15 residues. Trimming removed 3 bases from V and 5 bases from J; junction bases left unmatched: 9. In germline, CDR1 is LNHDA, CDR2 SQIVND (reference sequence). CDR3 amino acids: CASSIGQGRPNEQYF. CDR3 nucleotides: TGTGCCAGTAGTATCGGACAGGGACGGCCTAACGAGCAGTACTTC.

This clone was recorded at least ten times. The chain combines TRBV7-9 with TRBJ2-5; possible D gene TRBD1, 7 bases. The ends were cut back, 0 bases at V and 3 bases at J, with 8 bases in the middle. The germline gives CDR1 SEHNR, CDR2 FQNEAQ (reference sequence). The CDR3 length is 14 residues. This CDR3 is CASSLARGEETQYF. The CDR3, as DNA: TGTGCCAGCAGCTTAGCCAGGGGGGAAGAGACCCAGTACTTC.

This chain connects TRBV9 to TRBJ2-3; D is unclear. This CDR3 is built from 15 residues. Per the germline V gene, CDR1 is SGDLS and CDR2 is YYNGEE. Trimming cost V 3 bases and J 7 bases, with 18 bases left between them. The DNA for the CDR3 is TGTGCCAGCAGCGCACCCGGGCCATTTCTGCATACGCAGTATTTT. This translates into CASSAPGPFLHTQYF.

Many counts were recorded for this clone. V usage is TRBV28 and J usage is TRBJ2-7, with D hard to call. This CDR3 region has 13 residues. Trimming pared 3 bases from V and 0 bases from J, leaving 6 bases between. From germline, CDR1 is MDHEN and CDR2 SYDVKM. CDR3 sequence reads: CASSFVSSYEQYF. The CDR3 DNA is TGTGCCAGCAGTTTTGTCAGCTCCTACGAGCAGTACTTC. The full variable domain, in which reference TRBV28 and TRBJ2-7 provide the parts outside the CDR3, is DVKVTQSSRYLVKRTGEKVFLECVQDMDHENMFWYRQDPGLGLRLIYFSYDVKMKEKGDIPEGYSVSREKKERFSLILESASTNQTSMYLCASSFVSSYEQYFGPGTRLTVT.

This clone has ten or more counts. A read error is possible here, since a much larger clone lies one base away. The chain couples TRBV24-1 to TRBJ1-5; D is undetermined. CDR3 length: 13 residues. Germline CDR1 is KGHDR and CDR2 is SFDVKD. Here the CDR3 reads CATSDYSNRPQHF. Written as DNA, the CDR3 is TGTGCCACCAGTGATTATAGTAATCGGCCCCAGCATTTT.

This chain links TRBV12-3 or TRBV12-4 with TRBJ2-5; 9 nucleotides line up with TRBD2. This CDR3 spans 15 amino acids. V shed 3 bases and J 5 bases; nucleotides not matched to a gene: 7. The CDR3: CASSFGGGASETQYF. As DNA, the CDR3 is TGTGCCAGCAGTTTTGGCGGGGGGGCCAGCGAGACCCAGTACTTC.

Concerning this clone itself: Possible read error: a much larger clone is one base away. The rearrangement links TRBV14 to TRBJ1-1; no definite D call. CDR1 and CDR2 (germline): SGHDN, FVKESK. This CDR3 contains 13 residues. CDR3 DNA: TGTGCCAGCAGCCATGGGTTGAACACTGAAGTTTTCTTT. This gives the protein CASSHGLNTEVFF. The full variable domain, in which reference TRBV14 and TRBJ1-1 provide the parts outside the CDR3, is EAGVTQFPSHSVIEKGQTVTLRCDPISGHDNLYWYRRVMGKEIKFLLHFVKESKQDESGMPNNRFLAERTGGTYSTLKVQPAELEDSGVYFCASSHGLNTEVFFGQGTRLTVV.

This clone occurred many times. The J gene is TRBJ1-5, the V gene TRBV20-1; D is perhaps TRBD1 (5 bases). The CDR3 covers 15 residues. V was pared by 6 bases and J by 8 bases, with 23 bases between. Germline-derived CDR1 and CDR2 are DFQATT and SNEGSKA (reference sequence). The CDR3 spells CSATLTGAEGEPQHF. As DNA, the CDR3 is TGCAGTGCCACTCTGACCGGGGCTGAAGGGGAGCCCCAGCATTTT.

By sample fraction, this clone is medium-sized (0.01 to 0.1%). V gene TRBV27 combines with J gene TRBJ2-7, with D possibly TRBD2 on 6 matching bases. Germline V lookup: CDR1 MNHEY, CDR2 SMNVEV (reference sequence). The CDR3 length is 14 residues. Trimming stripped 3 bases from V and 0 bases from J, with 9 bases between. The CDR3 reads CASSFSGYSYEQYF. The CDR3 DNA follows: TGTGCCAGCAGTTTTAGCGGCTACTCCTACGAGCAGTACTTC.

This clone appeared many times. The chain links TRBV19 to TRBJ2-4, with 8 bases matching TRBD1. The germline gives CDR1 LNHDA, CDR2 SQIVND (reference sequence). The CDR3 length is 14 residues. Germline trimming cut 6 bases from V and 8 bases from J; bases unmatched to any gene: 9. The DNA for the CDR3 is TGTGCCAGTAGCCGGGACAGGTCAGCGGACATTCAGTACTTC. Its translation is CASSRDRSADIQYF. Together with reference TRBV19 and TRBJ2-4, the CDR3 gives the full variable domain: DGGITQSPKYLFRKEGQNVTLSCEQNLNHDAMYWYRQDPGQGLRLIYYSQIVNDFQKGDIAEGYSVSREKKESFPLTVTSAQKNPTAFYLCASSRDRSADIQYFGAGTRLSVL.

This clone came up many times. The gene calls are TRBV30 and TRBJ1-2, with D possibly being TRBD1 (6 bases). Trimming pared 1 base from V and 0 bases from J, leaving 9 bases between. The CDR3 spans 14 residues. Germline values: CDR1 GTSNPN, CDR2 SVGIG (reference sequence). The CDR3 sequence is CAWSGGHTNYGYTF. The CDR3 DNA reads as TGTGCCTGGAGTGGGGGACACACTAACTATGGCTACACCTTC.

The CDR3 DNA follows: TGTGCCAGCAAACGGGACACAGGAGAGCATGAGCAGTTCTTC. It specifies CASKRDTGEHEQFF. The chain couples TRBV4-2 to TRBJ2-1, with TRBD1 as a possible D gene (6 bases). CDR3 length: 14 residues. Germline assignment: CDR1 LGHNA and CDR2 YNFKEQ. V shed 7 bases and J shed 8 bases, with 18 bases lying between them.

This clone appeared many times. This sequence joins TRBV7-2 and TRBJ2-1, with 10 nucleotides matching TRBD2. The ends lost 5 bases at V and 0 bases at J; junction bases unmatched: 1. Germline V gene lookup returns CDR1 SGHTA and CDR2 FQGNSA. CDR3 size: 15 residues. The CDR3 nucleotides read TGTGCCAGCAGCCGACTAGCGGGCTCCTACAATGAGCAGTTCTTC. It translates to CASSRLAGSYNEQFF.

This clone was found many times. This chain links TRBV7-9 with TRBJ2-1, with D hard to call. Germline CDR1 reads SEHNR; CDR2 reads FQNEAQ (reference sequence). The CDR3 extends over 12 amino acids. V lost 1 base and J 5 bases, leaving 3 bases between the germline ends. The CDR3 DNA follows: TGTGCCAGCAGCTTAGGGGACAATGAGCAGTTCTTC. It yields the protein CASSLGDNEQFF.

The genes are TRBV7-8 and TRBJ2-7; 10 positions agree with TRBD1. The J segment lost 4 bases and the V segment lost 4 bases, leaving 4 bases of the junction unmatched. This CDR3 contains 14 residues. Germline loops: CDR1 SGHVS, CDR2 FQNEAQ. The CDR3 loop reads CASSWTGGGYEQYF. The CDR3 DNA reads TGTGCCAGCAGCTGGACAGGGGGGGGTTACGAGCAGTACTTC.

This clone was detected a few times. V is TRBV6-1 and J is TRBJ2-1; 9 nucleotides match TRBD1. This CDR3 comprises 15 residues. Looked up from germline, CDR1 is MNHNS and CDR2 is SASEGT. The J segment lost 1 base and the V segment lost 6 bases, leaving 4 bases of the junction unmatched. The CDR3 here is CASSRGQGSYNEQFF. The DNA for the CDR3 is TGTGCCAGCAGCCGGGGACAGGGATCCTACAATGAGCAGTTCTTC.

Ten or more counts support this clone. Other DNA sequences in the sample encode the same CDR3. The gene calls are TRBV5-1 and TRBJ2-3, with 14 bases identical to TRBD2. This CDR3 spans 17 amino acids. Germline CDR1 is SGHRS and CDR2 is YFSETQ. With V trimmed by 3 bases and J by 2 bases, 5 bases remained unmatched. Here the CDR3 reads CASSSGLAGGDTDTQYF. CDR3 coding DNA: TGCGCCAGCAGCTCCGGACTAGCGGGAGGCGACACAGATACGCAGTATTTT.

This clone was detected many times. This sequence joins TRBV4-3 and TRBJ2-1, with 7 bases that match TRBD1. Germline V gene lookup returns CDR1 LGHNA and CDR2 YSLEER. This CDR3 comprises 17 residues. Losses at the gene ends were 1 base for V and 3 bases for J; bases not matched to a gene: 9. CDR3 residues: CASSQGVGDSYYNEQFF. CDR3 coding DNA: TGCGCCAGCAGCCAAGGGGTTGGGGACAGCTACTACAATGAGCAGTTCTTC.

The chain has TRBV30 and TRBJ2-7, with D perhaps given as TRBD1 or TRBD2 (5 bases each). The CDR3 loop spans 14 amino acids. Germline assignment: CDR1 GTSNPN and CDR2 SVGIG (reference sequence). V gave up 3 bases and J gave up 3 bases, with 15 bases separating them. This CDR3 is CAWSGDPANYEQYF. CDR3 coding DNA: TGTGCCTGGAGCGGGGACCCCGCAAACTACGAGCAGTACTTC.

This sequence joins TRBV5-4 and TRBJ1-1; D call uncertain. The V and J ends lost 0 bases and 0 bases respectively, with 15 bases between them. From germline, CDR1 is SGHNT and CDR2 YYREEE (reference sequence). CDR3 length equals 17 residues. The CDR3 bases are TGTGCCAGCAGCTTGGTATGTGTGGGGTCCGTGAACACTGAAGCTTTCTTT. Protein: CASSLVCVGSVNTEAFF.

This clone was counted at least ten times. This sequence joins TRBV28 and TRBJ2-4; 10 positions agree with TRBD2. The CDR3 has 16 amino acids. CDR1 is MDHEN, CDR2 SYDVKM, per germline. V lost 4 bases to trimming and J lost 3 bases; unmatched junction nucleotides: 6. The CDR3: CASSSTSGFIKNIQYF. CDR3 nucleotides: TGTGCCAGCAGTTCGACTAGCGGGTTTATCAAAAACATTCAGTACTTC.